The TCR beta chain described here comes from a study of blood T cell repertoires in COVID-19. The table came from immunoSEQ multiplex PCR; TCRdb's copy has only in-frame clones and leaves some out. The sample yields approximately 180,000 clones, approximately 87% seen once. The Seattle patients, enrolled during active infection, were followed longitudinally. This CDR3 has 15 residues. Trimming pared 4 bases from V and 6 bases from J, leaving 17 bases between. CDR1 is SGHDT, CDR2 YYEEEE, per germline. Material: peripheral blood. V gene TRBV5-6 combines with J gene TRBJ1-5, with D possibly being TRBD1 (5 bases). The clonotype was recovered from a person aged 70 to 79 with COVID-19, enrolled during active disease. CDR3 in amino acids: CASSQRRGSFQPQHF. The CDR3 coding sequence is TGTGCCAGCAGCCAACGGCGGGGGTCCTTTCAGCCCCAGCATTTT.